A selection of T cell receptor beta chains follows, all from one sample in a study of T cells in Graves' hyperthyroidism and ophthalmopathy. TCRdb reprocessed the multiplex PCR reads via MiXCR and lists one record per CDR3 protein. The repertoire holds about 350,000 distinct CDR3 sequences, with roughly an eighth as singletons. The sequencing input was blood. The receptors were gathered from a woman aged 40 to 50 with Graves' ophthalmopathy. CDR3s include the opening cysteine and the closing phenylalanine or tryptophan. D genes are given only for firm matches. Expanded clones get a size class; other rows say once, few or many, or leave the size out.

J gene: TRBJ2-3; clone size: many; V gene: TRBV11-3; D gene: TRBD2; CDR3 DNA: TGTGCCAGCAGCTTAGGGCGTCTAGCGGGGGGCCTACTCACAGATACGCAGTATTTT; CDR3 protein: CASSLGRLAGGLLTDTQYF
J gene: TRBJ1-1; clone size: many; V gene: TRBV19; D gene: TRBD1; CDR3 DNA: TGTGCCAGTAGTCCCCGGGGACAGGGGAACACTGAAGCTTTCTTT; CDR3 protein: CASSPRGQGNTEAFF
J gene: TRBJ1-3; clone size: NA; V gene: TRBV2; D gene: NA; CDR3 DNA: TGTGCCAGCAGTGACTTACAGAGCTCTGGAAACACCATATATTTT; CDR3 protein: CASSDLQSSGNTIYF
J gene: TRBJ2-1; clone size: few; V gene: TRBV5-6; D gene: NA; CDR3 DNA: TGTGCCAGCAGCTTGATCGGGGGCGGGGGTTTTGAGCAGTTCTTC; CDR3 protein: CASSLIGGGGFEQFF
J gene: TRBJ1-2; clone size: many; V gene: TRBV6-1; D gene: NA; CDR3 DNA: TGTGCCAGCACCCAACAGGGTCGGGACTATGGCTACACCTTC; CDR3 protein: CASTQQGRDYGYTF
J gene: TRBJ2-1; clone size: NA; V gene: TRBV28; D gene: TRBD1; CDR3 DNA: TGTGCCAGCAGTGAACAGGGGATAGGGGGCCGAAATGAGCAGTTCTTC; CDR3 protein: CASSEQGIGGRNEQFF
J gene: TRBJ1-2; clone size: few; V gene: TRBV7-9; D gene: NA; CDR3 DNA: TGTGCCAGCAGCCAAGGACAGACCGGGAACTATGGCTACACCTTC; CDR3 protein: CASSQGQTGNYGYTF
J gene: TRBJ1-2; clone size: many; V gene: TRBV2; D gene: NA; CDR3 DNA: TGTGCCAGCAGTGTCGAGACAATCTCCTATGGCTACACCTTC; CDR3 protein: CASSVETISYGYTF
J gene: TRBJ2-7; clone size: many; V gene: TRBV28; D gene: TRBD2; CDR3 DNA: TGTGCCAGCAGTCGAAAGGCGGGAGCCCACGAGCAGTACTTC; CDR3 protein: CASSRKAGAHEQYF
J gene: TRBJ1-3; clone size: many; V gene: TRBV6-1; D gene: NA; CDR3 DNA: TGTGCCAGCAGCCTAGGGAACTCTGGAAACACCATATATTTT; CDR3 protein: CASSLGNSGNTIYF
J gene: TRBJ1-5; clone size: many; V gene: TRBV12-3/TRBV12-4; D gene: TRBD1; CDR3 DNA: TGTGCCAGCAGGGGGACAGGGACCAATCAGCCCCAGCATTTT; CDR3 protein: CASRGTGTNQPQHF
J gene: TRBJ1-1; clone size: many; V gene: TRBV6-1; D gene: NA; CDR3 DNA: TGTGCCAGCAGCCCTTGGCCAGGTGAAGCTTTCTTT; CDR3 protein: CASSPWPGEAFF
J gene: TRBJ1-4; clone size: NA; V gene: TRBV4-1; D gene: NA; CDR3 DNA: TGCGCCAGCAGCCCGGGGGGGCCTGGTAATGAAAAACTGTTTTTT; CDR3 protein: CASSPGGPGNEKLFF
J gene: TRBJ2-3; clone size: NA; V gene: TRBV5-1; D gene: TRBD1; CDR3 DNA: TGCGCCAGCAGCTGGGACAGGTCTAGCACAGATACGCAGTATTTT; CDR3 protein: CASSWDRSSTDTQYF
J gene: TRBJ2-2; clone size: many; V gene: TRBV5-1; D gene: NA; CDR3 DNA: TGCGCCAGCAGCGACCTAGCGGGGGAGCTGTTTTTT; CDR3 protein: CASSDLAGELFF
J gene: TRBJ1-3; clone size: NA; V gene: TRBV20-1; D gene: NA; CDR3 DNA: TGCAGTGCTAGAGCTCCGGGGAGCTCTGGAAACACCATATATTTT; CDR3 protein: CSARAPGSSGNTIYF
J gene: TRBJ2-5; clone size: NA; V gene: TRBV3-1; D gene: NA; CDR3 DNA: TGTGCCAGCAGCCCCAGGGGGGCGGGACAAGAGACCCAGTACTTC; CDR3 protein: CASSPRGAGQETQYF
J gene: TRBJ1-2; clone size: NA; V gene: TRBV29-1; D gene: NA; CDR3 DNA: TGCAGCCCATATATTGATAACTATGGCTACACCTTC; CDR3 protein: CSPYIDNYGYTF
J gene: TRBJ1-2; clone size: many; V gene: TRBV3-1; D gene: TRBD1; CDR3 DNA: TGTGCCAGCAGCCTCGGGTCAGGACAGGGTAATGGCTACACCTTC; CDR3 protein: CASSLGSGQGNGYTF
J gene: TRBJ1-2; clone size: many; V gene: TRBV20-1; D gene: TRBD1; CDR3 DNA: TGCAGTGCTAGGGGGACAGGACGCTCTTATGGCTACACCTTC; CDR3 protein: CSARGTGRSYGYTF
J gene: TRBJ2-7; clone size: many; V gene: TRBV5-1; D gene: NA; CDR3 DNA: TGCGCCAGCAGCATTGACGGTTACTACGAGCAGTACTTC; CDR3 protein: CASSIDGYYEQYF
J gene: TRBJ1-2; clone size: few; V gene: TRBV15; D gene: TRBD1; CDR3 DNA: TGTGCCACCAGCAGGGCGGGACAGGGGTATGGCTACACCTTC; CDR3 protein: CATSRAGQGYGYTF
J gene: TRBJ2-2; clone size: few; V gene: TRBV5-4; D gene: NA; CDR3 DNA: TGTGCCAGCAGCGTTGCAGGGTTGAACACCGGGGAGCTGTTTTTT; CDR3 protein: CASSVAGLNTGELFF
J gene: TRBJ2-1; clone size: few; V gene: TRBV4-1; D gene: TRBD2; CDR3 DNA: TGTGCCAGCAGCCAAGAAGTCCCCCCGGGAGGTGGTAATGAGCAGTTCTTC; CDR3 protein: CASSQEVPPGGGNEQFF